This entry lists 20 T cell receptor beta chains sequenced from one sample in a study of identical twins. A single record per CDR3 protein comes from TCRdb applying MiXCR to the 5' RACE reads. The top ten hold roughly 0.3% of the sample, which has 1.5 million to 2 million distinct CDR3 sequences, 25% to 35% seen once. The sequenced sample was cord blood. Receptor source: a newborn girl in good health.

This clonotype showed up just once. J is TRBJ1-5 and V is TRBV12-5; 7 bases agree with TRBD1. J was trimmed by 5 bases and V by 2 bases; bases with no gene match: 12. Germline CDR1 LGHNT, CDR2 FRNRAP. CDR3 length: 17 residues. CDR3 amino acids: CASGLSIASGGDQPQHF. The CDR3, as DNA: TGTGCTAGTGGTTTGAGTATAGCTTCAGGGGGAGATCAGCCCCAGCATTTT.

CDR3 nucleotides: TGTGCCAGCAGACTTGATAGGGAAAAAGAGACCCAGTACTTC. It specifies CASRLDREKETQYF. This rearrangement joins TRBV27 to TRBJ2-5; D gene unclear. CDR1 and CDR2 from the germline V gene are MNHEY and SMNVEV (reference sequence). V was clipped by 6 bases and J by 3 bases, with 14 bases between them. The CDR3 totals 14 residues.

This clonotype was found a few times. V gene TRBV10-3 combines with J gene TRBJ2-4; 10 nucleotides line up with TRBD2. Germline values: CDR1 ENHRY, CDR2 SYGVKD. This CDR3 comprises 17 residues. V was pared by 8 bases and J by 3 bases, with 13 bases of the junction left unmatched. This CDR3 is CAISQPSAGGGKNIQYF. CDR3 coding DNA: TGTGCCATCTCCCAACCTTCAGCGGGGGGGGGCAAAAACATTCAGTACTTC.

This clonotype came up a few times. The chain couples TRBV29-1 to TRBJ1-1; 9 bases match TRBD1. Germline V gives CDR1 SQVTM, CDR2 ANQGSEA. This CDR3 has 14 residues. V was clipped by 4 bases and J by 6 bases; unmatched bases: 9. CDR3 sequence reads: CSVGPLRQGAEAFF. DNA for the CDR3: TGCAGCGTTGGCCCCTTGAGACAGGGGGCTGAAGCTTTCTTT. The variable domain in full, completed from reference TRBV29-1 and TRBJ1-1, reads SAVISQKPSRDICQRGTSLTIQCQVDSQVTMMFWYRQQPGQSLTLIATANQGSEATYESGFVIDKFPISRPNLTFSTLTVSNMSPEDSSIYLCSVGPLRQGAEAFFGQGTRLTVV.

About this clonotype itself: The junction departs from germline at one end; a sequencing error may be responsible. J is TRBJ2-7 and V is TRBV15; D call uncertain. There are 13 residues in the CDR3. Germline values: CDR1 LNHNV, CDR2 YYDKDF (reference sequence). CDR3 nucleotides: TGTGCCACCAGCAGAGATTATTTCTACGTGCAGTACTTC. Translating gives CATSRDYFYVQYF.

This chain connects TRBV18 to TRBJ1-1, with unresolved D. CDR3 length: 18 amino acids. Trimming took 3 bases from V and 6 from J, leaving 26 bases between them. Germline V gene lookup returns CDR1 KGHSH and CDR2 LQKENI. The DNA of the CDR3 is TGTGCCAGCTCACCTCGTCAAGGTGCTCGTCTGGGGTCTCCTGAAGCTTTCTTT. Its translation is CASSPRQGARLGSPEAFF.

V usage is TRBV20-1 and J usage is TRBJ1-5; TRBD1 might be the D (6 bases). Trimming took 5 bases from V and 2 from J, leaving 13 bases between them. Germline values: CDR1 DFQATT, CDR2 SNEGSKA (reference sequence). There are 14 residues in the CDR3. CDR3 coding DNA: TGCAGTGCTTCAGGGGAGGTTCGCAATCAGCCCCAGCATTTT. This translates into CSASGEVRNQPQHF.

This rearrangement joins TRBV24-1 to TRBJ2-1; TRBD2 matches 8 bases. The CDR3 is 18 residues long. The germline CDR1 and CDR2 sequences are KGHDR and SFDVKD. V trimming: 4 bases; J trimming: 2 bases; junction bases outside the gene matches: 12. The CDR3 nucleotides read TGTGCCACCAGTGACGCCCCCCGGGCGGGGGGTGCCTACAATGAGCAGTTCTTC. It yields the protein CATSDAPRAGGAYNEQFF.

This chain uses TRBV30 with TRBJ2-7; a weak D match, TRBD2 (6 bases). Germline CDR1 GTSNPN, CDR2 SVGIG (reference sequence). This CDR3 has 16 residues. Trimming shortened V by 0 bases and J by 5 bases, and 20 bases separated the two germline ends. The CDR3 reads CAWSVSLRGSSDEQYF. CDR3 bases: TGTGCCTGGAGTGTATCCCTTCGGGGGAGCTCAGACGAGCAGTACTTC.

The sample holds many counts of this clonotype. The chain combines TRBV29-1 with TRBJ2-1; 11 positions match TRBD2. Germline trimming cut 6 bases from V and 7 bases from J; bases unmatched to any gene: 5. The CDR3 is made up of 13 amino acids. CDR1 SQVTM and CDR2 ANQGSEA come from the germline V gene. The CDR3 coding sequence is TGCAGCGTCCCAAGACTAGCGGGGAATGAGCAGTTCTTC. Translation gives CSVPRLAGNEQFF.

The chain uses TRBV3-1 and TRBJ2-1, with TRBD2 as a possible D gene (5 bases). Trimming cost V 4 bases and J 10 bases, with 26 bases left between them. CDR1 LGHDT and CDR2 YNNKEL come from the germline V gene (reference sequence). The CDR3 consists of 17 residues. CDR3 DNA sequence: TGTGCCAGCAGCCCCCGAGGGAAGCGAAGTAGTATGTTAGAGCAGTTCTTC. Translated, it gives CASSPRGKRSSMLEQFF.

The chain couples TRBV7-2 to TRBJ1-2; unclear D gene. The CDR3 contains 12 residues. Germline V gene sequence: CDR1 SGHTA, CDR2 FQGNSA. With 3 bases removed from V and 8 bases from J, the gap between germline ends came to 10 bases. The CDR3 bases are TGTGCCAGCAGCTTCACTGACACGGGCTACACCTTC. Amino acids: CASSFTDTGYTF.

The chain combines TRBV7-6 with TRBJ2-1; 7 positions agree with TRBD2. The CDR3 loop spans 16 amino acids. CDR1 and CDR2 from the germline V gene are SGHVS and FNYEAQ. The J segment lost 7 bases and the V segment lost 4 bases, leaving 13 bases of the junction unmatched. CDR3 sequence: CASSSVVISGMNEQFF. CDR3 nucleotides: TGTGCCAGCAGCTCCGTGGTCATAAGCGGGATGAATGAGCAGTTCTTC. The variable domain in full, with the rest retrieved from reference TRBV7-6 and TRBJ2-1, is GAGVSQSPRYKVTKRGQDVALRCDPISGHVSLYWYRQALGQGPEFLTYFNYEAQQDKSGLPNDRFSAERPEGSISTLTIQRTEQRDSAMYRCASSSVVISGMNEQFFGPGTRLTVL.

This clonotype was seen more than once but under ten times. The chain uses TRBV30 and TRBJ2-5; D call uncertain. The J call may be in error: the DNA end matches TRBJ2-7 better. The CDR3 has 12 amino acids. Germline CDR1 GTSNPN, CDR2 SVGIG (reference sequence). The chain's CDR3 is CAWSVRSYEQYF. CDR3 bases: TGTGCCTGGAGTGTACGAAGCTACGAGCAGTACTTC.

There are a few counts of this clonotype. The V call is TRBV20-1, the J call TRBJ1-2; a weak D match, TRBD1 (5 bases). CDR1 is DFQATT and CDR2 is SNEGSKA in the germline V gene (reference sequence). Between the trimmed V and J ends, which lost 0 bases and 2 bases, there was a span of 13 bases. This CDR3 has 15 amino acids. In nucleotides, the CDR3 is TGCAGTGCTAGAGACAGGGACCACTGGAACTATGGCTACACCTTC. The encoded protein is CSARDRDHWNYGYTF.

The chain recombines TRBV29-1 with TRBJ1-2, with D maybe TRBD1 (5 bases). The V gene lost 7 bases and the J gene lost 0 bases, with 15 bases spanning the gap. Germline-derived CDR1 and CDR2 are SQVTM and ANQGSEA. The CDR3 loop spans 14 amino acids. The CDR3: CSAGTGTSNYGYTF. Here the CDR3 DNA reads TGCAGCGCTGGAACCGGGACCTCTAACTATGGCTACACCTTC.

The chain carries TRBV5-1 and TRBJ2-3; TRBD2 agrees at 7 bases. With 2 bases clipped from V and 5 bases from J, the junction kept 2 bases outside the gene matches. The CDR3 sequence is 13 residues long. Germline values: CDR1 SGHRS, CDR2 YFSETQ. The CDR3 loop reads CASSLSGKDTQYF. The CDR3 DNA is TGCGCCAGCAGCTTAAGCGGGAAAGATACGCAGTATTTT.

This clonotype was observed a few times. The rearrangement joins TRBV7-9 to TRBJ1-1; D not resolved. Germline CDR1 reads SEHNR; CDR2 reads FQNEAQ (reference sequence). Trimming shortened V by 0 bases and J by 6 bases, and 8 bases separated the two germline ends. This CDR3 has 13 residues. The CDR3 is CASSLAFGPEAFF. The CDR3 coding sequence is TGTGCCAGCAGCTTAGCTTTTGGTCCTGAAGCTTTCTTT.

The genes are TRBV9 and TRBJ2-4; no clear D. The DNA end favors TRBJ2-5, so the J call may be wrong. CDR1 SGDLS and CDR2 YYNGEE come from the germline V gene. There are 15 residues in the CDR3. CDR3 residues: CASSVAGDRWETQYF. CDR3 nucleotides: TGTGCCAGCAGCGTAGCTGGGGATAGGTGGGAGACCCAGTACTTC.

This clonotype came up a few times. The chain employs TRBV18 and TRBJ2-7, with D possibly being TRBD1 (6 bases). Germline CDR1 reads KGHSH; CDR2 reads LQKENI. This CDR3 is 11 amino acids long. Deletions cut 8 bases from V and 4 bases from J, with 9 bases between. The CDR3 sequence is CASTTGYEQYF. The CDR3 DNA reads TGTGCCAGCACCACAGGGTACGAGCAGTACTTC.